One TCR beta chain is described in this entry. One end of the junction does not line up with germline, which may come from a read error. Only in-frame clones appear in the TCRdb table, and some are missing; sequencing was by immunoSEQ multiplex PCR. The data show 1,000 or so clones, 65% to 85% seen once. This entry comes from a study of circulating tumor DNA in untreated peripheral T-cell lymphoma. The tumor tissue sample was taken at baseline before any treatment. The receptor comes from a human donor with peripheral T-cell lymphoma. The sample comprised tumor tissue.

The CDR3, as DNA: TGTGCCATCAGTGACCGGTTGATCTATGGCTACACCTTC. It encodes CAISDRLIYGYTF. The V call is TRBV6-7, the J call TRBJ1-2; no clear D gene. TRBV6-7 is reported as an ORF; its role is uncertain. The CDR3 length is 13 residues.